This T cell receptor beta chain derives from a study of ipilimumab plus nivolumab after autologous stem cell transplantation. Study information: A median of 8 nivolumab and a few ipilimumab doses were given. DLBCL patients had primary refractory or relapsed disease.

General study results and limits: Per the authors, repertoire, Treg and microbiota data justify further study.

Patients got ipilimumab 1 mg/kg beginning 14 to 28 days post-transplant. Produced via immunoSEQ multiplex PCR; TCRdb's table is partial and in-frame only. Of 9,500 to 15,000 clones listed, more than 65% are singletons. Remarks on this clone: Its antigen is not identified.

Sequencing was performed on PBMCs, taken in a trial of ipilimumab plus nivolumab as post-transplant consolidation. This TCR derives from a male donor with diffuse large B-cell lymphoma.

CDR3 amino acids: CASSAGTGSYEQYF. The CDR3 coding sequence is TGTGCCAGCAGCGCCGGGACAGGGTCTTACGAGCAGTACTTC. This sequence joins TRBV2 and TRBJ2-7; TRBD1 aligns across 9 bases. This CDR3 spans 14 amino acids. CDR1 is SNHLY, CDR2 FYNNEI, per germline. V was pared by 6 bases and J by 4 bases, with 7 bases of the junction left unmatched. Variable domain in full (rest from reference TRBV2 and TRBJ2-7): EPEVTQTPSHQVTQMGQEVILRCVPISNHLYFYWYRQILGQKVEFLVSFYNNEISEKSEIFDDQFSVERPDGSNFTLKIRSTKLEDSAMYFCASSAGTGSYEQYFGPGTRLTVT.